This T cell receptor (beta chain) derives from a study of T cells in Graves' hyperthyroidism and ophthalmopathy. This clonotype was detected many times. Its antigen is unidentified. Diagnoses used clinical symptoms, serum thyroxine and TRAb, thyroid ultrasound and orbital computed tomography. Progressors' blood was drawn at hyperthyroidism diagnosis, before ophthalmopathy symptoms. This sample holds PBMCs from roughly 10 ml fresh peripheral blood. Points from the study as a whole: A model built on 13 V-J features separated ophthalmopathy from stable hyperthyroidism.

V was clipped by 2 bases and J by 1 base, with 14 bases between them. The CDR3 is made up of 16 amino acids. Germline CDR1 reads LGHDT; CDR2 reads YNNKEL (reference sequence). Using RNA transcripts as the source, TCR beta CDR3 regions were amplified. A set of HTBI primers served as the primers for a first-round RT-PCR of the TCR CDR3. MiXCR, run by TCRdb on the multiplex PCR reads, gives a single entry per CDR3 protein. The repertoire includes fewer than 450,000 distinct CDR3 sequences, about 17% of them detected once, and around a third sits in the top ten. The sequence came from a woman aged 25 to 39 with Graves' hyperthyroidism that later progressed to Graves' ophthalmopathy. The material sequenced was blood. This sequence joins TRBV3-1 and TRBJ1-1; D not resolved. The CDR3 is CASSQILVHGNTEAFF. DNA for the CDR3: TGTGCCAGCAGCCAAATTCTCGTACATGGGAACACTGAAGCTTTCTTT.